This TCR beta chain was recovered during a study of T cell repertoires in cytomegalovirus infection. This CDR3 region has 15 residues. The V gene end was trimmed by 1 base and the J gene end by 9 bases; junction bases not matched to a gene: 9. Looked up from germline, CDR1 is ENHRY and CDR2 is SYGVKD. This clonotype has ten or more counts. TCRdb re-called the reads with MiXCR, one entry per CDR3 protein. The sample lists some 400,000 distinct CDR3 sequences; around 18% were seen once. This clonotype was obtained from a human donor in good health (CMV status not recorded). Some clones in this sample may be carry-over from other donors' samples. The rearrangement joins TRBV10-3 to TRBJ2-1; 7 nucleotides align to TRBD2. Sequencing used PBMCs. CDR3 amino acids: CAISEFGLDLGEQFF. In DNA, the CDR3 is TGTGCCATCAGTGAGTTCGGACTAGATCTCGGTGAGCAGTTCTTC.